This T cell receptor (beta chain) derives from a study of blood T cell repertoires in COVID-19. For the study at large: Recovery among Cohort 3 donors was established by two negative PCRs, clearance, or symptom resolution. Material from acute and convalescent COVID-19 was sourced from the United States, Italy and Spain.

The germline V gene has CDR1 MDHEN and CDR2 SYDVKM. V gave up 6 bases and J gave up 4 bases; unmatched junction bases: 7. This CDR3 is 16 amino acids long. Original analysis: Nucleated cell number was recorded as an estimate derived from reference gene primer amplification. TCRdb keeps only in-frame clones here, not all; method: immunoSEQ multiplex PCR. That table furnishes V, J and clone size, whereas the DNA furnished D and trimming. The data show about 280,000 clones, 70% to 90% seen once. Assignments of participants to cohorts depended upon their own reported clinical history. The sequencing input was PBMCs or T cells enriched from blood (not recorded which). The receptor was derived from a woman in her fifties or sixties in a cohort exposed to, infected with or recovered from COVID-19 (not recorded which). The chain recombines TRBV28 with TRBJ1-5; 12 bases align to TRBD1. The DNA of the CDR3 is TGTGCCAGCAGCTCGGGACAGGGGGCTTGGAATCAGCCCCAGCATTTT. Its translation is CASSSGQGAWNQPQHF.